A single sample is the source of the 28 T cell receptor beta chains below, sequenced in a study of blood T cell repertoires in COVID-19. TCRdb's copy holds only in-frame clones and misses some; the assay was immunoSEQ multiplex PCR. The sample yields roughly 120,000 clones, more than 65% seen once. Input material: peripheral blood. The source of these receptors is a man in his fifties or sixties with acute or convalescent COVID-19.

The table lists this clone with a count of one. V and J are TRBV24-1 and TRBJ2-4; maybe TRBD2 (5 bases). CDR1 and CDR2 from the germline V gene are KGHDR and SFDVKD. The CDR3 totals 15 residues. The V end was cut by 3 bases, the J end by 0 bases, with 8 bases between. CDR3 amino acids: CATSDRGLAKNIQYF. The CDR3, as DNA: TGTGCCACCAGTGATCGCGGGTTAGCCAAAAACATTCAGTACTTC.

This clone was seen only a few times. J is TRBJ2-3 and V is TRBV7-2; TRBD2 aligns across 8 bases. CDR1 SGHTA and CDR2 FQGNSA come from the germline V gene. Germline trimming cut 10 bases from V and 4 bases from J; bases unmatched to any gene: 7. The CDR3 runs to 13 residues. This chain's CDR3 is CATSAGVADTQYF. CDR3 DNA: TGTGCCACCTCAGCGGGGGTGGCAGATACGCAGTATTTT.

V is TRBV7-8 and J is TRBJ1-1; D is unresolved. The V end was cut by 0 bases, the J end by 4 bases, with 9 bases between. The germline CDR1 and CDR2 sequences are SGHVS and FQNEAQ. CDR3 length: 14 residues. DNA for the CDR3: TGTGCCAGCAGCTTAGCGAGGGCCAGCACTGAAGCTTTCTTT. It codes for CASSLARASTEAFF.

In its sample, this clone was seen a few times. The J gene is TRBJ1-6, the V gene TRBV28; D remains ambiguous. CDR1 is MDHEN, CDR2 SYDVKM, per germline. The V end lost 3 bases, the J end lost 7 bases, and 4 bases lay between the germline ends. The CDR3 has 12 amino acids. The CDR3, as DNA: TGTGCCAGCAGTTTCCTAAATTCACCCCTCCACTTT. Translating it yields CASSFLNSPLHF.

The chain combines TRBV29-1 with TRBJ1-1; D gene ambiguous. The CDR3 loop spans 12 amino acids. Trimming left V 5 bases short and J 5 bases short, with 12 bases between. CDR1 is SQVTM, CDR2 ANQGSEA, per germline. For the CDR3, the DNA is TGCAGCGTTAGGACGGGGAAGACTGAAGCTTTCTTT. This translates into CSVRTGKTEAFF.

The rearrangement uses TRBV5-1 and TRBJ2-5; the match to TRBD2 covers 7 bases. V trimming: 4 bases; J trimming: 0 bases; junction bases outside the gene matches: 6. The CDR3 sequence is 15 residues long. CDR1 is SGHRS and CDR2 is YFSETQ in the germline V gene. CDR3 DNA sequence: TGCGCCAGCAGCCCTGAAGCGGGGAACCAAGAGACCCAGTACTTC. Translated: CASSPEAGNQETQYF.

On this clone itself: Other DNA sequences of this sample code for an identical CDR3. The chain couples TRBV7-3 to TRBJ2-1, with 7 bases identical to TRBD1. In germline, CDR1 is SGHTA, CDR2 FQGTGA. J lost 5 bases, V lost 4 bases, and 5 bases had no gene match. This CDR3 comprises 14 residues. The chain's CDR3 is CASSSYRGNNEQFF. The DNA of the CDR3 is TGTGCCAGCAGCTCATACAGGGGTAACAATGAGCAGTTCTTC.

The CDR3: CASSTQGAVYGYTF. In DNA, the CDR3 is TGTGCCAGCAGCACACAGGGGGCTGTCTATGGCTACACCTTC. The chain uses TRBV6-2 or TRBV6-3 and TRBJ1-2; 9 bases are shared with TRBD1. The CDR3 spans 14 residues. Germline assignment: CDR1 MNHEY and CDR2 SVGEGT. The V gene end was trimmed by 6 bases and the J gene end by 4 bases; junction bases not matched to a gene: 6.

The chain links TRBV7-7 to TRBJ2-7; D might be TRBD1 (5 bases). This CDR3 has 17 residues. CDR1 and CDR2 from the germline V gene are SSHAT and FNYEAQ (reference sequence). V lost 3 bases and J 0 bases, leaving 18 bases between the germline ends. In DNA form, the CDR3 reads TGTGCCAGCAGCTTGCTTGGGTGGTCAGGGCACTCCTACGAGCAGTACGTC. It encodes CASSLLGWSGHSYEQYV.

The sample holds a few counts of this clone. In DNA form, the CDR3 reads TGCGCCAGCAGCTTGGGACAGGGGGTTGGTGGCTACACCTTC. Its translation: CASSLGQGVGGYTF. The V call is TRBV5-1, the J call TRBJ1-2; 9 bases map to TRBD1. The germline V gene has CDR1 SGHRS and CDR2 YFSETQ. CDR3 length: 14 residues. The ends lost 0 bases at V and 7 bases at J; junction bases unmatched: 4.

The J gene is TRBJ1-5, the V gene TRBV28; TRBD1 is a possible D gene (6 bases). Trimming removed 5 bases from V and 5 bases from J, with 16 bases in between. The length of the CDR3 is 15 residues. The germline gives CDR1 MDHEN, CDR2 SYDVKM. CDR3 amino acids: CASSTSGRGYQPQHF. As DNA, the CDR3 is TGTGCCAGCAGTACCTCGGGGAGGGGGTATCAGCCCCAGCATTTT.

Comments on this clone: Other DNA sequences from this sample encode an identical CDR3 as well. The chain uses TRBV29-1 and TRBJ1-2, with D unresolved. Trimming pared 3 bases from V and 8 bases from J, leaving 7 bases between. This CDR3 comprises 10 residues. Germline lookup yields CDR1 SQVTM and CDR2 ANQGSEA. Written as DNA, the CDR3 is TGCAGCGTTGACTCGGGGGGCTACACCTTC. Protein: CSVDSGGYTF.

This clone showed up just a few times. CDR3 loop: CASSQVAGTTYEQYF. CDR3 nucleotides: TGCGCCAGCAGCCAAGTAGCCGGGACAACCTACGAGCAGTACTTC. This rearrangement joins TRBV4-1 to TRBJ2-7; D is perhaps TRBD1 (6 bases). This CDR3 is 15 amino acids long. The germline CDR1 and CDR2 sequences are MGHRA and YSYEKL. The V and J ends lost 1 base and 2 bases respectively, with 12 bases between them.

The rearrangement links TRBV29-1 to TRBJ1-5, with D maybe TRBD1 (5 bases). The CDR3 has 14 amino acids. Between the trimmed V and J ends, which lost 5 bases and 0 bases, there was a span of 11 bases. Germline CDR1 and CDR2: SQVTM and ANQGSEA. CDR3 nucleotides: TGCAGCGTTAAAGCAGGGAATAGCAATCAGCCCCAGCATTTT. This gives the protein CSVKAGNSNQPQHF.

The CDR3, as DNA: TGTGCCAGCAGGGGCGGACAGGGAGCGGATACGCAGTATTTT. Encoded protein: CASRGGQGADTQYF. The rearrangement uses TRBV28 and TRBJ2-3; 8 bases are a match to TRBD1. The CDR3 is 14 residues long. Trimming removed 6 bases from V and 6 bases from J; junction bases left unmatched: 8. From germline, CDR1 is MDHEN and CDR2 SYDVKM.

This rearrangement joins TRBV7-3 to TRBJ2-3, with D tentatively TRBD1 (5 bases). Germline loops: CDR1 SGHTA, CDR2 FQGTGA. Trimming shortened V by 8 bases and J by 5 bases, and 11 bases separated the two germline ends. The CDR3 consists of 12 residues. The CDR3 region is CASGPGQDTQYF. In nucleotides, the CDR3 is TGTGCCAGCGGCCCAGGACAAGATACGCAGTATTTT.

The DNA of the CDR3 is TGTGCCTGGAGTCCTAAACAGGGGGCTGGCTATGGCTACACCTTC. As protein: CAWSPKQGAGYGYTF. The V and J genes are TRBV30 and TRBJ1-2, with TRBD1 matching over 9 bases. Germline assignment: CDR1 GTSNPN and CDR2 SVGIG (reference sequence). The CDR3 has 15 amino acids. The V segment lost 2 bases and the J segment 4 bases; nucleotides outside the gene matches: 8.

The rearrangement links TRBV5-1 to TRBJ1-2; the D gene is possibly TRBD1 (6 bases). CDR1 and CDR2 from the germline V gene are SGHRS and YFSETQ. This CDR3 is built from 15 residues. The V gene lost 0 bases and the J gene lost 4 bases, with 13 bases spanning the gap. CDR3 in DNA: TGCGCCAGCAGCTTGGGAGGGGGATCGGGCTATGGCTACACCTTC. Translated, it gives CASSLGGGSGYGYTF.

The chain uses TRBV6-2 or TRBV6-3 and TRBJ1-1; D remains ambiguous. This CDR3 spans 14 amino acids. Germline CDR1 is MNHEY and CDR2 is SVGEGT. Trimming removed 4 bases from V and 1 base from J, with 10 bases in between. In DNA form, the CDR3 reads TGTGCCAGCAGTTCCAACTACAAGAACACTGAAGCTTTCTTT. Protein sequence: CASSSNYKNTEAFF.

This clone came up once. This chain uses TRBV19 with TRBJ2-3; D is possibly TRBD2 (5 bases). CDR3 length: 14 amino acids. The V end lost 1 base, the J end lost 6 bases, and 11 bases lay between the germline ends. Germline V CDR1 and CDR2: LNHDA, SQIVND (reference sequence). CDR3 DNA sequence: TGTGCCAGTAGTATAGGAGGGATGGGCGATACGCAGTATTTT. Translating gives CASSIGGMGDTQYF.

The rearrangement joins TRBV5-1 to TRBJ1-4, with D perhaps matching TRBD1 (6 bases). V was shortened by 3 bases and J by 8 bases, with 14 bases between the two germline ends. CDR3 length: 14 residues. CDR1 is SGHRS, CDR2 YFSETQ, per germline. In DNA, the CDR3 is TGCGCCAGCAGCTCGCAGACAGGTGGAGAAAAACTGTTTTTT. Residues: CASSSQTGGEKLFF.

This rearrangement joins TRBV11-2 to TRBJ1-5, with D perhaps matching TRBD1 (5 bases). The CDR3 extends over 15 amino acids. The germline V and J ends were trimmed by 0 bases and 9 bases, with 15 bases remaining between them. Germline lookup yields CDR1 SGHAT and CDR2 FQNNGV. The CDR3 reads CASSLDSWGGRPQHF. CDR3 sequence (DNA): TGTGCCAGCAGCTTAGATTCCTGGGGGGGTCGGCCCCAGCATTTT.

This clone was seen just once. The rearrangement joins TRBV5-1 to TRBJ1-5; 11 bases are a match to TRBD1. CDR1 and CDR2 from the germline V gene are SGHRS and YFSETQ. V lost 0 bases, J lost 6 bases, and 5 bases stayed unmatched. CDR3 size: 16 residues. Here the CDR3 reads CASSLDGQGAGQPQHF. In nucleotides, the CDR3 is TGCGCCAGCAGCTTGGATGGACAGGGGGCTGGTCAGCCCCAGCATTTT. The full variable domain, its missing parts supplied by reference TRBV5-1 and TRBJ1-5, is KAGVTQTPRYLIKTRGQQVTLSCSPISGHRSVSWYQQTPGQGLQFLFEYFSETQRNKGNFPGRFSGRQFSNSRSEMNVSTLELGDSALYLCASSLDGQGAGQPQHFGDGTRLSIL.

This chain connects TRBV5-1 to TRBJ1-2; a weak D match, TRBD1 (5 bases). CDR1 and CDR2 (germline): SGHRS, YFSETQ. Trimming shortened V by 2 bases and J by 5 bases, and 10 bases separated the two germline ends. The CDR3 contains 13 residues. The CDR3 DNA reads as TGCGCCAGCAGCTTCCTCAGGGATTATGGCTACACCTTC. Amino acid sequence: CASSFLRDYGYTF.

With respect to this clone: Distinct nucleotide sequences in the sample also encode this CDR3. The CDR3: CASSLETGGNYGYTF. In DNA, the CDR3 is TGCGCCAGCAGCTTGGAGACAGGGGGGAACTATGGCTACACCTTC. The V call is TRBV5-1, the J call TRBJ1-2; 9 bases line up with TRBD1. Trimming at V came to 0 bases and at J to 2 bases, leaving 2 bases not matched to a gene. Per the germline V gene, CDR1 is SGHRS and CDR2 is YFSETQ. This CDR3 has 15 amino acids.

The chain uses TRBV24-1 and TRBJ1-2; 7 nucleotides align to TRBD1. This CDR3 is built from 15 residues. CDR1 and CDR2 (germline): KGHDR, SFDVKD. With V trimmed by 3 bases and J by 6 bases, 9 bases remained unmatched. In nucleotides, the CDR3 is TGTGCCACCAGTGATCCCGGCCGGGACAGAAATGGCTACACCTTC. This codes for CATSDPGRDRNGYTF.

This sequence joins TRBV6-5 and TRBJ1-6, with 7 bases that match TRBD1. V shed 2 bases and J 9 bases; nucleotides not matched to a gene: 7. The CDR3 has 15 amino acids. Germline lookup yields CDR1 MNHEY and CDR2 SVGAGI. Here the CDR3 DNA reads TGTGCCAGCAGTTACACCGGGACAGCAGGTTCACCCCTCCACTTT. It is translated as CASSYTGTAGSPLHF.

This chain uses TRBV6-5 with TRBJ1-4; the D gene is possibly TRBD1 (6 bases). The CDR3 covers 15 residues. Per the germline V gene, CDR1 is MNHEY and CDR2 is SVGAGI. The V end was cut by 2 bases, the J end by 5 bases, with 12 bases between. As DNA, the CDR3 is TGTGCCAGCAGTTACAGGGGGGGCGTCAATGAAAAACTGTTTTTT. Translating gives CASSYRGGVNEKLFF.